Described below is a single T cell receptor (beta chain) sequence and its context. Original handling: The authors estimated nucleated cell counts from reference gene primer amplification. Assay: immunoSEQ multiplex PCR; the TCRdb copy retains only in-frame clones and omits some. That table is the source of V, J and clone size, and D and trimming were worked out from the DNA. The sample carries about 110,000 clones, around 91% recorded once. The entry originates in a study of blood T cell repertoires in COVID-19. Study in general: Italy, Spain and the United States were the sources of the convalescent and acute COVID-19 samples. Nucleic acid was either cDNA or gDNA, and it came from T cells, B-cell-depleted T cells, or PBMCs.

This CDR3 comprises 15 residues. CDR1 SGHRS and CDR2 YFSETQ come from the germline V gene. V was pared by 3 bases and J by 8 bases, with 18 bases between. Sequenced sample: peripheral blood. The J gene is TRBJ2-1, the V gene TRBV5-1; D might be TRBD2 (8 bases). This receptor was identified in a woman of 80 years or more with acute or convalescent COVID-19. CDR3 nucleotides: TGCGCCAGCAGCTCGGGGGGGACAGTTTCGGATGAGCAGTTCTTC. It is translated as CASSSGGTVSDEQFF.